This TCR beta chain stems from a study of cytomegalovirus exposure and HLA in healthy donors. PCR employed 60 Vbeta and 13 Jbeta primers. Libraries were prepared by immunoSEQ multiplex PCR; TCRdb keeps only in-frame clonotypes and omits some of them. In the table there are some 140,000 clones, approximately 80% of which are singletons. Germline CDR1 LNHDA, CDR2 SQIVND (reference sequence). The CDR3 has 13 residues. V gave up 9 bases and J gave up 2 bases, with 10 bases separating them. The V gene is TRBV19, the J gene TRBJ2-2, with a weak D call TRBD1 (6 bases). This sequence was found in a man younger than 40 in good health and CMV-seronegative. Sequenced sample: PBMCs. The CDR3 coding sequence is TGTGCCAGCCGGGACACTAACACCGGGGAGCTGTTTTTT. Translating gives CASRDTNTGELFF.